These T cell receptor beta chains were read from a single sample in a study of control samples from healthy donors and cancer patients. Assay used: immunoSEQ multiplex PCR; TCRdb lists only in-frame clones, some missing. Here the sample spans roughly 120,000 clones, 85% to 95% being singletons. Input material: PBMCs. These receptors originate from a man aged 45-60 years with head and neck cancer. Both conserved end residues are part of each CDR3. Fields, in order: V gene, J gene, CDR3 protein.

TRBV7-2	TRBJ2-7	CASSARLVYEQYF
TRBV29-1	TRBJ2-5	CSVEDHGGRETQYF
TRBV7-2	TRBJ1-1	CASRRQGMNTEAFF
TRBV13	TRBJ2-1	CASSPRVGRYNEQFF
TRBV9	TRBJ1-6	CASGHEGNSPLHF
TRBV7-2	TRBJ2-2	CASSLESLSGRELFF
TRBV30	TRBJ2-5	CAWASGTFTETQYF
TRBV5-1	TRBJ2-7	CASSLVVQLAGRQYF
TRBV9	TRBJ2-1	CASSSHLRGGYNEQFF
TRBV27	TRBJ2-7	CASSSSRAYEQYF
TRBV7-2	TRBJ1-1	CASSITGGGSTEAFF
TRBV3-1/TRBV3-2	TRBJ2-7	CASSQLQGIQQYF
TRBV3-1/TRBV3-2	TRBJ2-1	CASSQDFGEQFF
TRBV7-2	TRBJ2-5	CASSPQPDITETQYF